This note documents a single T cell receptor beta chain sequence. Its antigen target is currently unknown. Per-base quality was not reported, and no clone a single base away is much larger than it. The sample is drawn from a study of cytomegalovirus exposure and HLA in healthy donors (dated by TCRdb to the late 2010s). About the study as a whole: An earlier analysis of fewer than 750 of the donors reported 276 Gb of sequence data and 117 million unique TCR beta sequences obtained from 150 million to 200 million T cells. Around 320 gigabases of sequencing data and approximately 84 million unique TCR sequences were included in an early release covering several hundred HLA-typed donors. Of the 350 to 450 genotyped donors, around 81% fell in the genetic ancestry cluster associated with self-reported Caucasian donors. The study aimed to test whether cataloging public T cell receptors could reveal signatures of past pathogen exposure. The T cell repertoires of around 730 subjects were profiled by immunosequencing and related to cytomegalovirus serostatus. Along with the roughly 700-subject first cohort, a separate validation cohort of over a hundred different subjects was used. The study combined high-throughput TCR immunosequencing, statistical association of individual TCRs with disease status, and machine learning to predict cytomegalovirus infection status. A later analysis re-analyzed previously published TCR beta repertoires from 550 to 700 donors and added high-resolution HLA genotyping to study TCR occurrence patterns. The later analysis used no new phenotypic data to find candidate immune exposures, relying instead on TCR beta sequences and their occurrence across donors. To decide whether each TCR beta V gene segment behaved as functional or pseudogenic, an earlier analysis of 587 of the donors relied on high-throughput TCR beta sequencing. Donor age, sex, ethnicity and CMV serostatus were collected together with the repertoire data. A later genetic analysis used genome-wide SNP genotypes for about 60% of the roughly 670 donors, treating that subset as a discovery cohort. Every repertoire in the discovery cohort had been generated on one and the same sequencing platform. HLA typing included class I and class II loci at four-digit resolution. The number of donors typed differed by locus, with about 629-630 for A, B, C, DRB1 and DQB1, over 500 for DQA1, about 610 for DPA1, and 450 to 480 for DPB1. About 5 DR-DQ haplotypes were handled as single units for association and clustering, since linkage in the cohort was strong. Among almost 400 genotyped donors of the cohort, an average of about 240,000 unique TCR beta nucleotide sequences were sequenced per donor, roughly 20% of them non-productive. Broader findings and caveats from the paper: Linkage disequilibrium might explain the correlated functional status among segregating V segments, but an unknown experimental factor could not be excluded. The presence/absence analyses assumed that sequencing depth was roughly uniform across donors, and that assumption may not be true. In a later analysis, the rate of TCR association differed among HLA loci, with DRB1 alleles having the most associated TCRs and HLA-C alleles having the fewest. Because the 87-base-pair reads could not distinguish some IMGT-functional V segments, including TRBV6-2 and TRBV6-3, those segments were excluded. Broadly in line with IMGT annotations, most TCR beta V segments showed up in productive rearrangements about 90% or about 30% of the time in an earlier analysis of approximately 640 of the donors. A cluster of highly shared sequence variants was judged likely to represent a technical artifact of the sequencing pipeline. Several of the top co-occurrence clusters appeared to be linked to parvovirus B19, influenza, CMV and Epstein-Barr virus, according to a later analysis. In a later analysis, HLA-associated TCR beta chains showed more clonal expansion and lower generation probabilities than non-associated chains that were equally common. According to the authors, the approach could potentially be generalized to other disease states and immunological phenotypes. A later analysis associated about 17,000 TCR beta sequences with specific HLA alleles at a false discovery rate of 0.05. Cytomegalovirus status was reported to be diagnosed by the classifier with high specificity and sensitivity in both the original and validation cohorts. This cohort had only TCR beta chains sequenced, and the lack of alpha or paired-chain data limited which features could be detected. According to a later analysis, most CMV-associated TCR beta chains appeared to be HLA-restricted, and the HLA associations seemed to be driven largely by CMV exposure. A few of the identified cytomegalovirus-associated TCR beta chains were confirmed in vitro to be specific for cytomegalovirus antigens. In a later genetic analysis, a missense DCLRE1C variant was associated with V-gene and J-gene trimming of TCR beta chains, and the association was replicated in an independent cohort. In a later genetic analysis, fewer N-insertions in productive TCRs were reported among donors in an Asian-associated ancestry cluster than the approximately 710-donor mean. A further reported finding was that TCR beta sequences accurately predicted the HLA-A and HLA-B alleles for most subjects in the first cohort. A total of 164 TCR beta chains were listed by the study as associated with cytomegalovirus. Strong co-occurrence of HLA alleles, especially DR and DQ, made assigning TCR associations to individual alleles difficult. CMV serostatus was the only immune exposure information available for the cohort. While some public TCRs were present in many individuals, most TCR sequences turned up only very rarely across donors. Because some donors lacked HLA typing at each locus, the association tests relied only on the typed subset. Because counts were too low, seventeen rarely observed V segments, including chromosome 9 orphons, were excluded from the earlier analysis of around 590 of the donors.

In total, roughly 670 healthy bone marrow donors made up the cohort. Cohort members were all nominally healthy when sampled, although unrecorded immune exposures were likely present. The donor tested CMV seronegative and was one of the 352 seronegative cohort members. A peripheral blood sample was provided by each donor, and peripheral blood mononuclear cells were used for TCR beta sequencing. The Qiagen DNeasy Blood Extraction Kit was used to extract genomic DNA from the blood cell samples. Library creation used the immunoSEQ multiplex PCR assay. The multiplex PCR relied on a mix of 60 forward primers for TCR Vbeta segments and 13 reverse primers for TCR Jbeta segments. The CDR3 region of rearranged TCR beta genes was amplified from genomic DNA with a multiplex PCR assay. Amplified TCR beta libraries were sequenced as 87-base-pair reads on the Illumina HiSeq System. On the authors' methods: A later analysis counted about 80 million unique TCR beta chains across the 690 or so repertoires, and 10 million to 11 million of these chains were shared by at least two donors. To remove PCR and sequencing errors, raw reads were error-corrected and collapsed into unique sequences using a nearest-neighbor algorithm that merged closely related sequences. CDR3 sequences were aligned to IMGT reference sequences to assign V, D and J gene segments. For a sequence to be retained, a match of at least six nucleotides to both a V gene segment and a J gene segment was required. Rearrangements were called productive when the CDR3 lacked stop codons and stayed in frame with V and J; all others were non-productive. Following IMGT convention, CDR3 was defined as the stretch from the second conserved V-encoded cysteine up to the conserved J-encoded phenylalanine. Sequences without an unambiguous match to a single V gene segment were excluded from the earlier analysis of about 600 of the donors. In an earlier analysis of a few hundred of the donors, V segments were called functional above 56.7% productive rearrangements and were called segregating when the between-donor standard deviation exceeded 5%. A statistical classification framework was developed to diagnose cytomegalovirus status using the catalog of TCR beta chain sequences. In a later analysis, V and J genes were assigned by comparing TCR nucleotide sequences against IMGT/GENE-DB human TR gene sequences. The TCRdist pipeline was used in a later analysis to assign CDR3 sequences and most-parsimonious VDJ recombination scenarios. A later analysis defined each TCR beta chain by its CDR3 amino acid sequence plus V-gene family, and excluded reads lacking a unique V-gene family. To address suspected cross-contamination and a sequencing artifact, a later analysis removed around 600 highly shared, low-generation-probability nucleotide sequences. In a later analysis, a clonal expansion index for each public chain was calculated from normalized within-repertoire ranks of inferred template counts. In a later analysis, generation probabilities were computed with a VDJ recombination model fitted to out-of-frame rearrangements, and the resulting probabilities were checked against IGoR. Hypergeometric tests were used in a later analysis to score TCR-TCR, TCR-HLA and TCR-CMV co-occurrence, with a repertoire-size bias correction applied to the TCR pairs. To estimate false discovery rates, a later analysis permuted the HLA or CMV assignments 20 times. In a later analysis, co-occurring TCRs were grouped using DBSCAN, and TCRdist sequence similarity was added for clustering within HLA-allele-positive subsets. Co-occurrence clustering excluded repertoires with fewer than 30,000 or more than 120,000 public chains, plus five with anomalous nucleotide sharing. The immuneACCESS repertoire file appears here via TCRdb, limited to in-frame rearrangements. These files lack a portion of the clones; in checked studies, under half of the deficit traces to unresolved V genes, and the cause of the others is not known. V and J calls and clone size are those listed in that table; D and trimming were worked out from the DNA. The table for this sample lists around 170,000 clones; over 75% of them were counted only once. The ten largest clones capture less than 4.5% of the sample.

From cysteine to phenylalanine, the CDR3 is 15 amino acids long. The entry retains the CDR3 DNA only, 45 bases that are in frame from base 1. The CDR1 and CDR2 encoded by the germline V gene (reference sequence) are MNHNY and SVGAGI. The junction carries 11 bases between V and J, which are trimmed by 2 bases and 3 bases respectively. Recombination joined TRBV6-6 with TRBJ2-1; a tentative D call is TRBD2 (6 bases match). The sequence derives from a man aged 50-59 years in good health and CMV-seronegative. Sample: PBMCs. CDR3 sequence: CASSYHRGLYNEQFF. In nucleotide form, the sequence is TGTGCCAGCAGTTACCACCGGGGACTCTACAATGAGCAGTTCTTC.